Reported below is one TCR beta chain. This sample was included in a study of blood T cell repertoires in COVID-19. Study at large: From the United States, Italy and Spain came samples of acute and convalescent COVID-19. The analysed material was cDNA or gDNA that came from T cells, B-cell-depleted T cells, or PBMCs.

As processed by the authors: From reference gene primer amplification, estimates of nucleated cell counts were derived. Here immunoSEQ multiplex PCR was the method, and the copy in TCRdb shows in-frame clones only, minus some. V, J and clone size are taken as reported in that table, and D and trimming were inferred from the DNA itself. The data contain fewer than 600,000 clones, 89% of them seen just once; the ten biggest clones take up roughly 0.9%. Seattle's enrolled individuals joined amid active infection and were then monitored longitudinally. The CDR3 runs to 15 residues. Germline assignment: CDR1 KGHSH and CDR2 LQKENI. Germline trimming cut 3 bases from V and 1 base from J; bases unmatched to any gene: 3.

The source material was peripheral blood. This TCR came from a man aged 18 to 29 with COVID-19, enrolled during active disease. This chain connects TRBV18 to TRBJ1-1; TRBD1 matches at 9 bases. The DNA for the CDR3 is TGTGCCAGCTCACCTAGACAGGGGGAGAACACTGAAGCTTTCTTT. Protein: CASSPRQGENTEAFF.